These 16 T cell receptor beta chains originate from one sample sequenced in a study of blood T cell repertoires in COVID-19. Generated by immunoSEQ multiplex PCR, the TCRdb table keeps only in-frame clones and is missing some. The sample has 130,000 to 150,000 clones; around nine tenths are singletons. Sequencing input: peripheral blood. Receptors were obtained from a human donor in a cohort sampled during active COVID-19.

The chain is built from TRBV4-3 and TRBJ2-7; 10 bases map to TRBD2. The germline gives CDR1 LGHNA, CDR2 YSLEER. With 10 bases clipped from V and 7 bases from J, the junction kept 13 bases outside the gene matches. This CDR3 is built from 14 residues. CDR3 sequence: CATPFGTSAPEQYF. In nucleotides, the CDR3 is TGCGCCACGCCCTTCGGGACTAGCGCCCCTGAGCAGTACTTC.

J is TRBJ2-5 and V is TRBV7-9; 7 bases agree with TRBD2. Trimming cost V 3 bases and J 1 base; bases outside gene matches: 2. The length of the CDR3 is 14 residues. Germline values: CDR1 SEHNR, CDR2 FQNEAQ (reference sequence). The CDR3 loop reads CASSLSSGQETQYF. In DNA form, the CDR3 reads TGTGCCAGCAGCTTGTCTAGCGGCCAAGAGACCCAGTACTTC.

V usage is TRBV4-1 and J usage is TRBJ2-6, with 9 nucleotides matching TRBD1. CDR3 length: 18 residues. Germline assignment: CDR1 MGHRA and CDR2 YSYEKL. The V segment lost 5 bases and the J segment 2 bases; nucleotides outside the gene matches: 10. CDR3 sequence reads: CASSTTGTGMAGANVLTF. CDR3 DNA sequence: TGCGCCAGCAGCACGACCGGGACAGGGATGGCTGGGGCCAACGTCCTGACTTTC.

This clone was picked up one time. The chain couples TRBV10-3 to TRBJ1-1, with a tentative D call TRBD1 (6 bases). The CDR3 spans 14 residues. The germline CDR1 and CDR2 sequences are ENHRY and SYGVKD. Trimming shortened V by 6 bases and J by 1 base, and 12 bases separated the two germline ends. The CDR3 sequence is CAIRTTGENTEAFF. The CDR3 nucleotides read TGTGCCATCAGGACGACAGGTGAGAACACTGAAGCTTTCTTT.

The CDR3 region is CASSPRLAGGAETQYF. The DNA for the CDR3 is TGTGCCAGCAGCCCCCGACTAGCGGGGGGAGCCGAGACCCAGTACTTC. V gene TRBV7-9 combines with J gene TRBJ2-5; the match to TRBD2 covers 13 bases. The CDR3 is 16 residues long. Germline V gene data show CDR1 as SEHNR and CDR2 as FQNEAQ (reference sequence). With 5 bases clipped from V and 5 bases from J, the junction kept 8 bases outside the gene matches. The entire variable domain, with the rest obtained from reference TRBV7-9 and TRBJ2-5, is as follows: DTGVSQNPRHKITKRGQNVTFRCDPISEHNRLYWYRQTLGQGPEFLTYFQNEAQLEKSRLLSDRFSAERPKGSFSTLEIQRTEQGDSAMYLCASSPRLAGGAETQYFGPGTRLLVL.

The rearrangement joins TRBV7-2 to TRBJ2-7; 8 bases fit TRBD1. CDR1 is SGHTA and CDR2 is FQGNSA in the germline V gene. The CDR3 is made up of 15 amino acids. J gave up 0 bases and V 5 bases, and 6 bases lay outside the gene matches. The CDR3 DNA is TGTGCCAGCAGCCCGTCGACAGGGGCCTCCTACGAGCAGTACTTC. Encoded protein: CASSPSTGASYEQYF. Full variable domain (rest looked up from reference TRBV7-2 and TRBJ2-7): GAGVSQSPSNKVTEKGKDVELRCDPISGHTALYWYRQSLGQGLEFLIYFQGNSAPDKSGLPSDRFSAERTGGSVSTLTIQRTQQEDSAVYLCASSPSTGASYEQYFGPGTRLTVT.

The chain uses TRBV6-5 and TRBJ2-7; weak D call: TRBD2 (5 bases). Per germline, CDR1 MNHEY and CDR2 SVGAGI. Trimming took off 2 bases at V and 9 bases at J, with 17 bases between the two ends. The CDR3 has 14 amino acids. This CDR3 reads CASSYKAGSTMQYF. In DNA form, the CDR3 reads TGTGCCAGCAGTTACAAGGCGGGCAGTACCATGCAGTACTTC.

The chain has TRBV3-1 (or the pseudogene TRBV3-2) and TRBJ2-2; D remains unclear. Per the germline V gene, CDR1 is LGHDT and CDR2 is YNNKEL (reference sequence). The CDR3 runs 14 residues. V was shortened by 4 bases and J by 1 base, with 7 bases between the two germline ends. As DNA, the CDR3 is TGTGCCAGCAGCCCTACCGTGAACACCGGGGAGCTGTTTTTT. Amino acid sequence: CASSPTVNTGELFF.

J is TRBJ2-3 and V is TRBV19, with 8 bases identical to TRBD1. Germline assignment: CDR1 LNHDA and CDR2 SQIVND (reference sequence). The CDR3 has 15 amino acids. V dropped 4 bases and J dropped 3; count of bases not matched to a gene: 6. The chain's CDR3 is CASSTQGAGTDTQYF. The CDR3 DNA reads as TGTGCCAGTAGTACGCAGGGGGCCGGGACAGATACGCAGTATTTT.

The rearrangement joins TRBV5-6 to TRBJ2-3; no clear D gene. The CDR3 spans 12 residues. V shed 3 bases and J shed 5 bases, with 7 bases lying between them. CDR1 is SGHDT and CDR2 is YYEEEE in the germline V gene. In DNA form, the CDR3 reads TGTGCCAGCAGCTCCCTAGGAGATACGCAGTATTTT. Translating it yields CASSSLGDTQYF.

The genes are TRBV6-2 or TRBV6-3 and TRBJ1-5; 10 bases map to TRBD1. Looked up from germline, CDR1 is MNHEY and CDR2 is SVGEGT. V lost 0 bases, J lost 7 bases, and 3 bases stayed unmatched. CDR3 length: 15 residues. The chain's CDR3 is CASSYSGTGVQPQHF. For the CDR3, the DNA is TGTGCCAGCAGTTACTCGGGGACAGGGGTGCAGCCCCAGCATTTT.

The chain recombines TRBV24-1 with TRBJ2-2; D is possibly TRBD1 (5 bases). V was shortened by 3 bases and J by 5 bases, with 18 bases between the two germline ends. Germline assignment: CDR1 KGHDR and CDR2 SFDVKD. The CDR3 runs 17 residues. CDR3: CATSDNMVGHRTGELFF. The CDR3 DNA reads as TGTGCCACCAGTGATAACATGGTGGGGCATAGGACCGGGGAGCTGTTTTTT.

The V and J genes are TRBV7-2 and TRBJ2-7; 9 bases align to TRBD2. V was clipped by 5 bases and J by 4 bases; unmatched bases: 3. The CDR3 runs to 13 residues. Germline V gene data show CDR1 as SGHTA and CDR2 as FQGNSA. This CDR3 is CASSPSGVYEQYF. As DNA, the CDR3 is TGTGCCAGCAGCCCTAGCGGGGTATACGAGCAGTACTTC.

The CDR3, as DNA: TGTGCCAGCAGTTTATGGACAGGGGGGACAGATACGCAGTATTTT. It specifies CASSLWTGGTDTQYF. This sequence joins TRBV27 and TRBJ2-3; TRBD1 agrees at 10 bases. The germline CDR1 and CDR2 sequences are MNHEY and SMNVEV (reference sequence). J gave up 3 bases and V 1 base, and 1 base lay outside the gene matches. This CDR3 contains 15 residues.

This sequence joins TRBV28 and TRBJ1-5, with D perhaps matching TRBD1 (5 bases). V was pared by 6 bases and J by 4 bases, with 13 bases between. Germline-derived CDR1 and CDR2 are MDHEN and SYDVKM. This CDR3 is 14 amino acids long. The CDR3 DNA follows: TGTGCCAGCAGCGAGGACACGACGAATCAGCCCCAGCATTTT. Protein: CASSEDTTNQPQHF.

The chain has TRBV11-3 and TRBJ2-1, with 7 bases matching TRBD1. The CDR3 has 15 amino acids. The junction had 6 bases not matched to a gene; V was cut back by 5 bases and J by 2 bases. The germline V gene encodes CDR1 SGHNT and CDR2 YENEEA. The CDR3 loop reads CASSPRTGAYNEQFF. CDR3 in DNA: TGTGCCAGCAGCCCCCGGACAGGAGCCTACAATGAGCAGTTCTTC.